This T cell receptor (beta chain) was observed in a study of T cells after yellow fever vaccination. Study in general: Preparation used SMART-Seq v4 Ultra Low Input for the low-cell-number fractions.

TCRdb reprocessed the 5' RACE reads with MiXCR, giving one entry per CDR3 protein. This table has about 350,000 distinct CDR3 sequences, 8% to 9.5% appearing once. CDR1 and CDR2 from the germline V gene are SGHTA and FQGNSA. The germline V and J ends were trimmed by 0 bases and 2 bases, with 2 bases remaining between them. This CDR3 is built from 13 residues. This clonotype has just a few counts. The source of this sequence is a man younger than 35 who received the YFV17D yellow fever vaccine. The rearrangement links TRBV7-2 to TRBJ2-1; D not certain. The input for sequencing was PBMCs, taken 35 to 50 days after the first yellow fever vaccination. CDR3 DNA sequence: TGTGCCAGCAGCTTAGCCCCCTACAATGAGCAGTTCTTC. Residues: CASSLAPYNEQFF. Supplemented by reference TRBV7-2 and TRBJ2-1, the full variable domain reads GAGVSQSPSNKVTEKGKDVELRCDPISGHTALYWYRQSLGQGLEFLIYFQGNSAPDKSGLPSDRFSAERTGGSVSTLTIQRTQQEDSAVYLCASSLAPYNEQFFGPGTRLTVL.